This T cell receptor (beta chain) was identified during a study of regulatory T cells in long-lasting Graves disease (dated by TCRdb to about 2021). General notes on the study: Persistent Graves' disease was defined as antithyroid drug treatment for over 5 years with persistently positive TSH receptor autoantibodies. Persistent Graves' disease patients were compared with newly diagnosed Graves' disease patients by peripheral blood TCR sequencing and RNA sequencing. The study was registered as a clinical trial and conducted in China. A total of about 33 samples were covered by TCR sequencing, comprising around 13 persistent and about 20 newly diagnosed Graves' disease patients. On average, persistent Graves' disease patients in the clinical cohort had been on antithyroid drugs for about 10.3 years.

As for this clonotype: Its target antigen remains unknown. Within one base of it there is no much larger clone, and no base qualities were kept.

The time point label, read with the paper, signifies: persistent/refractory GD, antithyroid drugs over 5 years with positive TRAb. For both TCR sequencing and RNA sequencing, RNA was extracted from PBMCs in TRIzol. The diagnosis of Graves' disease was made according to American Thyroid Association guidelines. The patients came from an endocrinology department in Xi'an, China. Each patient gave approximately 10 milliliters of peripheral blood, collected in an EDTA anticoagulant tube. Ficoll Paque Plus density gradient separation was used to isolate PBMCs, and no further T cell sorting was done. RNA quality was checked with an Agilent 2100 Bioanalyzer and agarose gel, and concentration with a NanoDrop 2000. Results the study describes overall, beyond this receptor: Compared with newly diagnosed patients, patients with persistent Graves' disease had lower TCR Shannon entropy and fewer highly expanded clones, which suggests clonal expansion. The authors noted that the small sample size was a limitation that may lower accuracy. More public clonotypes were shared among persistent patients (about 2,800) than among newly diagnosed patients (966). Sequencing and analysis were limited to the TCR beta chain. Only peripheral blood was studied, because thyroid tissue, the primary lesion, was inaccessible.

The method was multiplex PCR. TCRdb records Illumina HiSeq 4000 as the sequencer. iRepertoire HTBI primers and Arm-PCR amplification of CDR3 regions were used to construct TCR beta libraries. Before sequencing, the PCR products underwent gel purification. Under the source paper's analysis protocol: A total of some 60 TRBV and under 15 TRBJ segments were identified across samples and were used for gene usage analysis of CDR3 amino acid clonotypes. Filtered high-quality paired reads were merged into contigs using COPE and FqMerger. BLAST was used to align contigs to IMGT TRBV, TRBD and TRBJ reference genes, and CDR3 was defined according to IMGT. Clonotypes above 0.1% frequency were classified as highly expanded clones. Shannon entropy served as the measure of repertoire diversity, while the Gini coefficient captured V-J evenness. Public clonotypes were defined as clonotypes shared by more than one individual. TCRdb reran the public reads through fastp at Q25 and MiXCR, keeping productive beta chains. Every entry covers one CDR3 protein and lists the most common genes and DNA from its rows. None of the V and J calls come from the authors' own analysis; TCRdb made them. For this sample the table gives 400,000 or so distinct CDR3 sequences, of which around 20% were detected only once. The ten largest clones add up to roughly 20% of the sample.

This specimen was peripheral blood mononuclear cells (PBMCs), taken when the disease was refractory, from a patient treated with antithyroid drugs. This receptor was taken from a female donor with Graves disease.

The sequence in DNA is TGCAGTGCTAGAGGAGGAGGGGGCGAAAGGCAGCCCCAGCATTTT. It translates to CSARGGGGERQPQHF. This chain joins TRBV20-1 to TRBJ1-5; a stretch of 7 junction bases matches TRBD1. CDR3 length: 15 amino acids, cysteine to phenylalanine. Left in the record is the CDR3 DNA by itself, 45 bases read in frame from the first base. Trimmed from V: 1 base; trimmed from J: 7 bases; junction bases lacking a gene match: 10. CDR1 and CDR2 are read off the germline V gene (reference sequence) as DFQATT and SNEGSKA.